This T cell receptor (beta chain) comes out of a study of molecular identifiers for immune sequencing clone quantification. A CD8+CD4-CCR7+CD45RA+ phenotype served as the sorting definition for naive CD8 T cells. Germline CDR1 reads GTSNPN; CDR2 reads SVGIG (reference sequence). The CDR3 covers 14 residues. TCRdb reanalysed the PCR reads using MiXCR and keeps one entry per CDR3 protein. The data contain some 70,000 distinct CDR3 sequences, 15% to 20% of them singletons. This clonotype came up once. Its specificity is unknown. With a much larger clone just one base away, this may be a read error. Study-wide results and caveats: Whereas naive cells kept under 1% of molecules in clones above 20 RNA copies, such clones held over 97% in effectors.

Sequences were obtained from naive CD8+ T cells from blood, with Jurkat cell RNA spiked in. Documented subset: FACS-sorted CD8+CD4-CCR7+CD45RA+ naive T cells. This chain connects TRBV30 to TRBJ2-7, with TRBD1 identical over 8 bases. This clonotype was obtained from a human donor in good health. Some libraries in this study had Jurkat cell RNA spiked in. The DNA for the CDR3 is TGTACCTGGAGTGCCGGACAGGGCCTCTACGAGCAGTACTTC. Its protein product is CTWSAGQGLYEQYF. The variable domain in full, with the rest retrieved from reference TRBV30 and TRBJ2-7, is SQTIHQWPATLVQPVGSPLSLECTVEGTSNPNLYWYRQAAGRGLQLLFYSVGIGQISSEVPQNLSASRPQDRQFILSSKKLLLSDSGFYLCTWSAGQGLYEQYFGPGTRLTVT.